This record concerns one TCR beta chain sequence. The sample originates from a study of control samples from healthy donors and cancer patients. CDR1 MNHEY and CDR2 SMNVEV come from the germline V gene (reference sequence). V gave up 7 bases and J gave up 0 bases; unmatched junction bases: 5. The length of the CDR3 is 16 residues. Repertoires were generated with immunoSEQ multiplex PCR, while TCRdb's copy carries only in-frame clones and drops some. Here the sample spans 130,000 to 150,000 clones, roughly 92% being singletons. The V call is TRBV27, the J call TRBJ2-6, with 8 nucleotides matching TRBD2. The sequenced sample consisted of blood. The receptor comes from a man aged 25 to 45 in good health. CDR3 amino acids: CASTGGSLSGANVLTF. CDR3 DNA sequence: TGTGCCAGCACGGGGGGGAGCCTCTCTGGGGCCAACGTCCTGACTTTC.